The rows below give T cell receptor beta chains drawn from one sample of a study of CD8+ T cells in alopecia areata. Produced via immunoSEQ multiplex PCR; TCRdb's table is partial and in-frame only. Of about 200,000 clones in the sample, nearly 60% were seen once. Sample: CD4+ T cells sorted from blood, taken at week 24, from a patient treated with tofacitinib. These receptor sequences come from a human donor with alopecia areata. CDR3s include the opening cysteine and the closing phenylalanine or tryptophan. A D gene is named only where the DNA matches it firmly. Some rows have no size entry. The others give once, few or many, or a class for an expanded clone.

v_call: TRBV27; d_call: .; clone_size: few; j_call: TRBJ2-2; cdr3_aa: CASSSLTGELFF; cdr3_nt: TGTGCCAGCAGTAGCCTCACCGGGGAGCTGTTTTTT
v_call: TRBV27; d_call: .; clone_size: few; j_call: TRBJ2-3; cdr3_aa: CASSPRVLTDTQYF; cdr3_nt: TGTGCCAGCAGCCCCCGGGTCCTCACAGATACGCAGTATTTT
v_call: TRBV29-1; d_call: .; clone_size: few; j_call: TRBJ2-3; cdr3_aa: CSVEVQITQYF; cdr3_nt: TGCAGCGTTGAGGTACAGATAACGCAGTATTTT
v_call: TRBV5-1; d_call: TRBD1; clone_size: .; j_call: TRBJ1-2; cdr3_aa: CASSVDRVGYTF; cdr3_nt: TGCGCCAGCAGCGTTGACAGGGTCGGCTACACCTTC
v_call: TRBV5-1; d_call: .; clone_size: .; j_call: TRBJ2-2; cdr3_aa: CASSLSAGELFF; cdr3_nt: TGCGCCAGCAGCTTGAGTGCCGGGGAGCTGTTTTTT
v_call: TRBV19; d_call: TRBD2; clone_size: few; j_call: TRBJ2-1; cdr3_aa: CASSDGLAGENEQFF; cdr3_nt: TGTGCCAGTAGCGACGGACTAGCGGGTGAGAATGAGCAGTTCTTC
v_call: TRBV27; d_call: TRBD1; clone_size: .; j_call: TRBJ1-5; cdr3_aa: CASSFQGAHGQPQHF; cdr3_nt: TGTGCCAGCAGTTTCCAGGGGGCGCATGGTCAGCCCCAGCATTTT
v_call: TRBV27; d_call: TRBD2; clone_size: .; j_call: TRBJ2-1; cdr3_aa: CASKPGRAIYNEQFF; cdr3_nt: TGTGCCAGCAAACCCGGGAGGGCCATTTACAATGAGCAGTTCTTC
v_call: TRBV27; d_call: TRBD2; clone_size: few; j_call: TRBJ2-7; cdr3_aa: CASSFRRGGSYEQYF; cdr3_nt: TGTGCCAGCAGTTTTCGGCGCGGGGGCTCCTACGAGCAGTACTTC
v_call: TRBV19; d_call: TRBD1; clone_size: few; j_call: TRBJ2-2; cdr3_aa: CASSTSGTGSTGELFF; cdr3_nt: TGTGCCAGTAGTACGTCCGGGACAGGATCCACCGGGGAGCTGTTTTTT
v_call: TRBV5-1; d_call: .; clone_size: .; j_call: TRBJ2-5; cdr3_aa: CASSPSQETQYF; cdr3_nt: TGCGCCAGCAGCCCCAGCCAAGAGACCCAGTACTTC
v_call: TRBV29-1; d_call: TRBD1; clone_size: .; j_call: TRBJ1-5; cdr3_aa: CSVQRDSNQPQHF; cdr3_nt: TGCAGCGTTCAGCGGGACAGTAATCAGCCCCAGCATTTT
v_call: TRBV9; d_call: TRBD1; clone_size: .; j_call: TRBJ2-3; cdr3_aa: CASRGQGMAVQYF; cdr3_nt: TGTGCCAGCAGAGGACAGGGGATGGCTGTGCAGTATTTT
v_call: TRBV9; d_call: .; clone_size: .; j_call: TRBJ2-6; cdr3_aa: CASSRTPLARLSSGANVLTF; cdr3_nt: TGTGCCAGCAGCCGTACACCCTTGGCCCGCCTAAGCTCTGGGGCCAACGTCCTGACTTTC
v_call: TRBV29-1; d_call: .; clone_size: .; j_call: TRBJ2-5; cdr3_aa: CSVSQGQETQYF; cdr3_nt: TGCAGCGTTTCGCAGGGGCAAGAGACCCAGTACTTC
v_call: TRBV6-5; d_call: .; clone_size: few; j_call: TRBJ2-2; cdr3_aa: CASSYSRGELFF; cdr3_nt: TGTGCCAGCAGTTACTCGCGAGGGGAGCTGTTTTTT
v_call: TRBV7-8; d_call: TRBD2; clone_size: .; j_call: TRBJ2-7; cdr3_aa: CASSLKIGTSGSPWASYEQYF; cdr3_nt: TGTGCCAGCAGCCTGAAGATCGGGACTAGCGGGAGCCCCTGGGCATCCTACGAGCAGTACTTC
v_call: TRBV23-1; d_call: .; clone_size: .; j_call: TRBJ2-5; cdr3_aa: CASSQSSDDETQYF; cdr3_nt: TGCGCCAGCAGTCAATCATCCGACGATGAGACCCAGTACTTC
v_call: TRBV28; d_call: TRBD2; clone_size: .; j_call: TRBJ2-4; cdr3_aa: CASSTRFEAGRETAKNIQYF; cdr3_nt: TGTGCCAGCAGTACACGTTTCGAGGCAGGGAGGGAGACGGCCAAAAACATTCAGTACTTC
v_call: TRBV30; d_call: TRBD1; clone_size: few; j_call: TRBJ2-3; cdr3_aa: CAWRDRASTDTQYF; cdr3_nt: TGTGCCTGGAGGGACAGGGCTAGCACAGATACGCAGTATTTT
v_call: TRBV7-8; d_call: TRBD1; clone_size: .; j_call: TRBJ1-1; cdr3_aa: CASSKRTGRMNTEAFF; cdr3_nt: TGTGCCAGCAGCAAGAGGACAGGGAGAATGAACACTGAAGCTTTCTTT
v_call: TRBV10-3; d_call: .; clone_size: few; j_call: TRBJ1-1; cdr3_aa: CAISESGARAFF; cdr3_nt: TGTGCCATCAGTGAGTCTGGGGCGCGCGCTTTCTTT
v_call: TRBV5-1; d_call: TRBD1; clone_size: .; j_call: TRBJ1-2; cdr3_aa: CASSKRTGDDYTF; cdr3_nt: TGCGCCAGCAGCAAGCGGACAGGGGACGACTACACCTTC
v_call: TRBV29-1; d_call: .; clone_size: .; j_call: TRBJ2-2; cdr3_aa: CSVEARDLTGELFF; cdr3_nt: TGCAGCGTTGAAGCTCGGGACCTCACCGGGGAGCTGTTTTTT
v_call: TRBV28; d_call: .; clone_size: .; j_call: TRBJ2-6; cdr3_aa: CASRSGGANVLTF; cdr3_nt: TGTGCCAGTCGCTCAGGGGGGGCCAACGTCCTGACTTTC
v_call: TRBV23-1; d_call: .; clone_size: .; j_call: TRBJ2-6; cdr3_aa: CASTNERTAPPGANVLTF; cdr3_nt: TGCGCCAGCACCAACGAACGGACGGCCCCCCCTGGGGCCAACGTCCTGACTTTC
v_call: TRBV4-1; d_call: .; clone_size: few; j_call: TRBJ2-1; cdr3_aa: CASSQDRVGYEQFF; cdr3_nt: TGCGCCAGCAGCCAAGATAGAGTCGGATATGAGCAGTTCTTC
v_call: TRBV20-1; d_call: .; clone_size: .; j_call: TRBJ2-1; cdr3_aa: CSAPPPGEQFF; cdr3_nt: TGCAGTGCTCCTCCCCCGGGTGAGCAGTTCTTC
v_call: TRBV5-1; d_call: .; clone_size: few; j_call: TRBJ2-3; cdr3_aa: CASSLDRFPDTQYF; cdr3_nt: TGCGCCAGCAGCTTGGACAGGTTTCCAGATACGCAGTATTTT
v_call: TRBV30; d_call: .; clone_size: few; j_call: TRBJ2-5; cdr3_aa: CAWSVGDQETQYF; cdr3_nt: TGTGCCTGGAGTGTGGGGGATCAAGAGACCCAGTACTTC
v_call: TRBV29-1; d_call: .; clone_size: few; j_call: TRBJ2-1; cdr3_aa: CRIGIVERNEQFF; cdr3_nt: TGCAGGATCGGAATAGTCGAAAGGAATGAGCAGTTCTTC
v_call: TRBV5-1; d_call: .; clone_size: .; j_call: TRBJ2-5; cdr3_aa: CASSLVQSQETQYF; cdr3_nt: TGCGCCAGCAGCTTGGTGCAGTCCCAAGAGACCCAGTACTTC
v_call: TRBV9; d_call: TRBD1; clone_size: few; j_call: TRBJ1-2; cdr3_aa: CASSESGTGFYGYTF; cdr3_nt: TGTGCCAGCAGCGAGTCCGGGACAGGCTTCTATGGCTACACCTTC
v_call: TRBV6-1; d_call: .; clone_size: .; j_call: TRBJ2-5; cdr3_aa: CASSPTGPPGETQYF; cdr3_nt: TGTGCCAGCAGTCCGACGGGACCACCCGGGGAGACCCAGTACTTC
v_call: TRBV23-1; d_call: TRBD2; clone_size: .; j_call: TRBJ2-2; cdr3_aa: CASSHSLAGANTGELFF; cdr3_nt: TGCGCCAGCAGTCACTCGCTAGCGGGAGCAAACACCGGGGAGCTGTTTTTT
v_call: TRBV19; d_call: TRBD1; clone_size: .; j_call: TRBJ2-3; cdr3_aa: CASSPGQGTDTQYF; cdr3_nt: TGTGCCAGTAGTCCGGGACAGGGCACAGATACGCAGTATTTT
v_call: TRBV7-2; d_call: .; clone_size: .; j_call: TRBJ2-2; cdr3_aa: CASSLGPEGTGELFF; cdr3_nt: TGTGCCAGCAGCTTAGGACCGGAGGGAACCGGGGAGCTGTTTTTT
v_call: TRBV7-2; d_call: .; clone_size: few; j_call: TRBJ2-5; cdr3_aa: CASRLGDRGTQYF; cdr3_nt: TGTGCCAGCAGGTTAGGGGATCGAGGGACCCAGTACTTC
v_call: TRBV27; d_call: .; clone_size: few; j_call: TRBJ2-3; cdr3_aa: CASSFQGLVSTDTQYF; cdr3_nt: TGTGCCAGCAGTTTCCAAGGACTCGTTAGCACAGATACGCAGTATTTT
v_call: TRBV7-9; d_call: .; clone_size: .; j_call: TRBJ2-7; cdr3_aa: CASSLGEYEQYF; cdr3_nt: TGTGCCAGCAGCTTGGGGGAGTACGAGCAGTACTTC
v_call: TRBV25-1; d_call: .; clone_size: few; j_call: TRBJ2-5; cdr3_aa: CASSDPVGTETQYF; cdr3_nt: TGTGCCAGCAGTGATCCCGTGGGTACGGAGACCCAGTACTTC
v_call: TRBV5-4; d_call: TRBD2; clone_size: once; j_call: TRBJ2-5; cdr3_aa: CASSLLAGGLQETQYF; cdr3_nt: TGTGCCAGCAGCTTACTAGCGGGGGGGCTGCAAGAGACCCAGTACTTC
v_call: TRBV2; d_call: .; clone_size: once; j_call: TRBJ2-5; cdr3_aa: CASSEMGQGETQYF; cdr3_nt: TGTGCCAGCAGTGAAATGGGGCAGGGAGAGACCCAGTACTTC
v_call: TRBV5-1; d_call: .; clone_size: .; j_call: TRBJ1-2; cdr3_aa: CASSLGRTYGYTF; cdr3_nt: TGCGCCAGCAGCTTGGGGCGGACCTATGGCTACACCTTC
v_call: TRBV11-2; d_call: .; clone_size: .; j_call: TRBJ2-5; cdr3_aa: CASSLTGVSETQYF; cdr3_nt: TGTGCCAGCAGCTTAACGGGAGTGAGCGAGACCCAGTACTTC